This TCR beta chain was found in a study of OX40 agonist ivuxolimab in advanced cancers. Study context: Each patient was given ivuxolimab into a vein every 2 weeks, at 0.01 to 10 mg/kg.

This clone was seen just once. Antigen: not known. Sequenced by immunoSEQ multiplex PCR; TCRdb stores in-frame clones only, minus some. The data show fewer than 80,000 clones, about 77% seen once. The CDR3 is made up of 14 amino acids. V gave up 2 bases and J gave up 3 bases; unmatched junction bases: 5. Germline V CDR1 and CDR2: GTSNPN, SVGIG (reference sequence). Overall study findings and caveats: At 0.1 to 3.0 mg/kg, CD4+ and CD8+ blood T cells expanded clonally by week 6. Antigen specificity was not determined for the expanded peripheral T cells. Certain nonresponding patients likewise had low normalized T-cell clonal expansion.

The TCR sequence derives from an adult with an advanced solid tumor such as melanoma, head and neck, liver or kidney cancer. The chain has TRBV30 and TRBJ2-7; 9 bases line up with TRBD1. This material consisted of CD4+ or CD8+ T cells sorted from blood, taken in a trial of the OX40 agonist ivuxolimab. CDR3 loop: CAWSPGQGYYEQYF. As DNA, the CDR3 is TGTGCCTGGAGTCCGGGACAGGGATACTACGAGCAGTACTTC.